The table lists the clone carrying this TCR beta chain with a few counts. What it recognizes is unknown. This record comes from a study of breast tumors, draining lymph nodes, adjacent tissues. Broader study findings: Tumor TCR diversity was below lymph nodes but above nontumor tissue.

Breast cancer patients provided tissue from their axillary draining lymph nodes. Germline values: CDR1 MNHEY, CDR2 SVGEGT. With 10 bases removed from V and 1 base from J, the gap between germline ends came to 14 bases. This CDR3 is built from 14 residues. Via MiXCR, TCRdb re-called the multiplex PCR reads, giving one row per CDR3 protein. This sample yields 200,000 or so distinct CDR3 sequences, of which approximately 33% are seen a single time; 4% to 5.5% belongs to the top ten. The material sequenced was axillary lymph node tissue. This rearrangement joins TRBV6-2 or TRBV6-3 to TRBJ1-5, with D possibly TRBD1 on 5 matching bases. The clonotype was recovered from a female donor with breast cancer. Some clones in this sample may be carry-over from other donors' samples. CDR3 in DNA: TGTGCCACCTACCCCCGGGGGAGCAATCAGCCCCAGCATTTT. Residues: CATYPRGSNQPQHF.